This T cell receptor beta chain was sequenced in a study of regulatory T cells in long-lasting Graves disease. Construction of TCR beta libraries relied on iRepertoire HTBI primers and on Arm-PCR targeting CDR3 regions. MiXCR was run by TCRdb on the multiplex PCR reads, yielding one entry per CDR3 protein. This sample carries about 610,000 distinct CDR3 sequences, around 16% of them seen once, and the ten largest clones take more than 10%. Study outcomes and limitations: There were preferences for TRBV28, TRBJ1-2 and TRBJ2-5 in persistent disease.

A word on this clonotype: Its antigen is undetermined.

Time point of the sample: newly diagnosed GD, antithyroid drugs for less than 3 months. PBMC-extracted RNA yielded the TCR library. V lost 4 bases to trimming and J lost 3 bases; unmatched junction nucleotides: 8. In germline, CDR1 is SGHRS, CDR2 YFSETQ. The CDR3 consists of 16 residues. These data also featured in a second study, about T cells in Graves' hyperthyroidism and ophthalmopathy. That paper notes: First-round RT-PCR with HTBI primers amplified the TCR CDR3 region. A 13 V-J model separated ophthalmopathy from stable hyperthyroidism.

The specimen comprised peripheral blood mononuclear cells (PBMCs), sampled at new diagnosis, from a patient treated with antithyroid drugs. The TCR comes from a man younger than 30 with Graves disease. This chain links TRBV5-1 with TRBJ2-3; 10 bases fit TRBD2. CDR3 sequence: CASSILAGEGTDTQYF. Written as DNA, the CDR3 is TGCGCCAGCAGCATCCTAGCGGGAGAGGGAACAGATACGCAGTATTTT.